This T cell receptor beta chain was recorded in a study of identical twins. Study outcomes and limitations: Among monozygotic twins, out-of-frame TCR alpha sharing exceeded what models predicted. Cross-sectional statistical analysis was relied on for the conclusions, without the same donors being followed.

Template switching added a universal primer site; cDNA carried unique molecular identifiers. TCRdb called the 5' RACE reads again in MiXCR, with one record for every CDR3 protein. The table has about 890,000 distinct CDR3 sequences, around 12% seen once. This clonotype was seen at least ten times. No antigen is known for it. Per the germline V gene, CDR1 is SGHRS and CDR2 is YFSETQ. The junction had 4 bases not matched to a gene; V was cut back by 2 bases and J by 0 bases. This CDR3 contains 16 residues. Every one of the donors was a healthy Caucasian. This same sample was also taken into another study, of yellow fever vaccine responses in identical twins.

This clonotype was sampled from a woman in her late teens or twenties in good health. Sequenced: PBMCs. This chain joins TRBV5-1 and TRBJ2-5, with 10 bases identical to TRBD2. The CDR3 sequence: CASSFLLAGNQETQYF. Here the CDR3 DNA reads TGCGCCAGCAGCTTCCTACTAGCGGGGAACCAAGAGACCCAGTACTTC.